Shown below are 21 T cell receptor beta chains from a single sample sequenced in a study of blood T cell repertoires in COVID-19. Assay used: immunoSEQ multiplex PCR; TCRdb lists only in-frame clones, some missing. Of 10,000 or so clones in the sample, approximately 79% are singletons; the top ten hold 21%. Sample: peripheral blood. The origin of the receptors is a human donor in a cohort sampled during active COVID-19.

The chain couples TRBV30 to TRBJ1-5; 7 bases line up with TRBD1. Germline CDR1 GTSNPN, CDR2 SVGIG (reference sequence). V shed 3 bases and J 4 bases; nucleotides not matched to a gene: 12. The CDR3 length is 16 residues. The CDR3: CAWRAAPTGPNQPQHF. CDR3 nucleotides: TGTGCCTGGAGGGCAGCCCCGACAGGGCCTAATCAGCCCCAGCATTTT. Together with reference TRBV30 and TRBJ1-5, the CDR3 gives the full variable domain: SQTIHQWPATLVQPVGSPLSLECTVEGTSNPNLYWYRQAAGRGLQLLFYSVGIGQISSEVPQNLSASRPQDRQFILSSKKLLLSDSGFYLCAWRAAPTGPNQPQHFGDGTRLSIL.

The chain carries TRBV11-2 and TRBJ1-2; D uncertain. V shed 0 bases and J shed 4 bases, with 9 bases lying between them. The CDR3 consists of 14 residues. CDR1 is SGHAT, CDR2 FQNNGV, per germline. The DNA for the CDR3 is TGTGCCAGCAGCTTAGAATCGAGGTTCTATGGCTACACCTTC. Translation: CASSLESRFYGYTF.

This sequence joins TRBV5-1 and TRBJ2-4; 7 bases align to TRBD1. Germline values: CDR1 SGHRS, CDR2 YFSETQ. The CDR3 consists of 16 residues. V dropped 3 bases and J dropped 4; count of bases not matched to a gene: 10. CDR3 residues: CASSSNPPGQKNIQYF. In nucleotides, the CDR3 is TGCGCCAGCAGCTCCAACCCCCCGGGACAGAAAAACATTCAGTACTTC.

The V and J genes are TRBV7-2 and TRBJ2-3; no clear D gene. Trimming cost V 2 bases and J 6 bases, with 6 bases left between them. The germline CDR1 and CDR2 sequences are SGHTA and FQGNSA. CDR3 length: 12 amino acids. CDR3 nucleotide sequence: TGTGCCAGCAGCTTACTCGGGGATACGCAGTATTTT. Translating gives CASSLLGDTQYF.

The V and J genes are TRBV5-6 and TRBJ2-3; D is unclear. With 4 bases removed from V and 2 bases from J, the gap between germline ends came to 11 bases. In germline, CDR1 is SGHDT, CDR2 YYEEEE. There are 14 residues in the CDR3. Here the CDR3 reads CASSHIYLTDTQYF. CDR3 DNA sequence: TGTGCCAGCAGCCATATCTACCTCACAGATACGCAGTATTTT.

This clone was seen only a few times. The chain carries TRBV6-1 and TRBJ1-2; 7 bases are a match to TRBD1. The trim removed 4 bases at V and 0 bases at J, leaving 14 bases unmatched. Per the germline V gene, CDR1 is MNHNS and CDR2 is SASEGT. The CDR3 has 18 amino acids. CDR3 sequence reads: CASSAWEPTGETNYGYTF. CDR3 coding DNA: TGTGCCAGCAGTGCGTGGGAGCCTACAGGGGAAACTAACTATGGCTACACCTTC.

The chain joins TRBV6-2 or TRBV6-3 to TRBJ2-5; D remains ambiguous. Trimming pared 2 bases from V and 9 bases from J, leaving 16 bases between. Germline V gene data show CDR1 as MNHEY and CDR2 as SVGEGT. This CDR3 region has 14 residues. CDR3 in amino acids: CASSYTTILGAQYF. In nucleotides, the CDR3 is TGTGCCAGCAGTTACACAACCATTTTGGGCGCCCAGTACTTC.

The chain is built from TRBV5-1 and TRBJ1-1, with D perhaps TRBD1 (5 bases). CDR1 and CDR2 from the germline V gene are SGHRS and YFSETQ. The CDR3 sequence is 14 residues long. Trimming took 7 bases from V and 1 from J, leaving 14 bases between them. The CDR3 sequence is CASGLQGRNTEAFF. The CDR3 bases are TGCGCCAGCGGTCTGCAGGGCAGGAACACTGAAGCTTTCTTT.

Only one count was recorded for this clone. The rearrangement links TRBV6-5 to TRBJ1-3, with D unresolved. Between the trimmed V and J ends, which lost 3 bases and 0 bases, there was a span of 9 bases. The germline gives CDR1 MNHEY, CDR2 SVGAGI. The CDR3 loop spans 15 amino acids. Written as DNA, the CDR3 is TGTGCCAGCAGTTATACAGCTGCCTCTGGAAACACCATATATTTT. Translation gives CASSYTAASGNTIYF.

CDR3 protein: CASSLRGTGAISPLHF. Written as DNA, the CDR3 is TGTGCCAGCAGCCTACGGGGGACAGGGGCGATCTCACCCCTCCACTTT. This chain connects TRBV7-6 to TRBJ1-6, with 10 bases fitting TRBD1. The trim removed 5 bases at V and 10 bases at J, leaving 11 bases unmatched. CDR1 and CDR2 from the germline V gene are SGHVS and FNYEAQ. The CDR3 has 16 residues. Full variable domain (outside the CDR3, taken from reference TRBV7-6 and TRBJ1-6): GAGVSQSPRYKVTKRGQDVALRCDPISGHVSLYWYRQALGQGPEFLTYFNYEAQQDKSGLPNDRFSAERPEGSISTLTIQRTEQRDSAMYRCASSLRGTGAISPLHFGNGTRLTVT.

This clone was detected a few times. V usage is TRBV5-1 and J usage is TRBJ2-7; weak D call: TRBD2 (5 bases). The germline V and J ends were trimmed by 3 bases and 7 bases, with 20 bases remaining between them. The CDR3 is 15 amino acids. Germline V lookup: CDR1 SGHRS, CDR2 YFSETQ. Written as DNA, the CDR3 is TGCGCCAGCAGCTCCCTCAGGAGCGGCCTCGGAGAGCAGTACTTC. Amino acids: CASSSLRSGLGEQYF.

The CDR3 sequence: CASHLQETQYF. CDR3 bases: TGTGCCAGCCACCTCCAGGAGACCCAGTACTTC. The chain employs TRBV28 and TRBJ2-5; D gene ambiguous. In germline, CDR1 is MDHEN, CDR2 SYDVKM. The CDR3 extends over 11 amino acids. With 8 bases removed from V and 5 bases from J, the gap between germline ends came to 9 bases.

The chain is built from TRBV3-1 (or the pseudogene TRBV3-2) and TRBJ2-7, with TRBD2 as a possible D gene (6 bases). V was trimmed by 2 bases and J by 4 bases, leaving 15 bases between them. The germline V gene has CDR1 LGHDT and CDR2 YNNKEL (reference sequence). The CDR3 consists of 15 residues. The CDR3 reads CASSQYPGDVYEQYF. The CDR3 coding sequence is TGTGCCAGCAGCCAATATCCGGGGGATGTATACGAGCAGTACTTC.

The chain recombines TRBV12-3 or TRBV12-4 with TRBJ1-2, with a weak D call TRBD1 (5 bases). Trimming cost V 6 bases and J 6 bases, with 14 bases left between them. The CDR3 sequence is 13 residues long. CDR3 in amino acids: CASSPLGAHGYTF. Written as DNA, the CDR3 is TGTGCCAGCAGCCCCTTAGGGGCGCATGGCTACACCTTC.

This chain connects TRBV27 to TRBJ2-2; 10 nucleotides match TRBD2. This CDR3 has 15 residues. V lost 3 bases to trimming and J lost 5 bases; unmatched junction nucleotides: 3. Per the germline V gene, CDR1 is MNHEY and CDR2 is SMNVEV (reference sequence). CDR3 sequence reads: CASSFFSGGTGELFF. Written as DNA, the CDR3 is TGTGCCAGCAGTTTTTTTAGCGGGGGGACCGGGGAGCTGTTTTTT.

The chain has TRBV24-1 and TRBJ2-2; 9 bases map to TRBD2. V dropped 4 bases and J dropped 1; count of bases not matched to a gene: 3. Germline V CDR1 and CDR2: KGHDR, SFDVKD. The CDR3 is 16 amino acids. The CDR3 loop reads CATSDPLAGNTGELFF. The CDR3 DNA sequence: TGTGCCACCAGTGACCCACTAGCGGGGAACACCGGGGAGCTGTTTTTT.

This sequence joins TRBV5-5 and TRBJ2-7; 10 bases fit TRBD1. CDR3 size: 17 residues. After removal of 1 base from V and 2 bases from J, the junction contained 9 bases not matched to a gene. Germline CDR1 and CDR2: SGHKS and YYEKEE (reference sequence). The CDR3 protein is CASSLLYSGQGTYEQYF. In DNA, the CDR3 is TGTGCCAGCAGCTTGCTTTATTCGGGACAGGGGACCTACGAGCAGTACTTC.

The chain carries TRBV4-1 and TRBJ1-2; D not certain. The germline CDR1 and CDR2 sequences are MGHRA and YSYEKL. The ends were cut back, 2 bases at V and 2 bases at J, with 12 bases in the middle. The CDR3 sequence is 15 residues long. The CDR3 spells CASSQQARENYGYTF. The DNA for the CDR3 is TGCGCCAGCAGCCAACAGGCCCGGGAGAACTATGGCTACACCTTC.

This clone was counted a single time. The chain uses TRBV11-2 and TRBJ2-3, with D hard to call. Germline V gives CDR1 SGHAT, CDR2 FQNNGV. Deletions cut 5 bases from V and 4 bases from J, with 10 bases between. This CDR3 spans 13 amino acids. The CDR3 loop is CASSIVRSDTQYF. The CDR3 DNA is TGTGCCAGCAGCATAGTCAGGTCAGATACGCAGTATTTT.

The rearrangement uses TRBV4-2 and TRBJ2-4; 12 positions match TRBD1. The CDR3 is 17 residues long. In germline, CDR1 is LGHNA, CDR2 YNFKEQ. Trimming removed 3 bases from V and 1 base from J; junction bases left unmatched: 4. CDR3 sequence (DNA): TGTGCCAGCAGCCAGCGGGACAGGGGGCCTGCCAAAAACATTCAGTACTTC. This translates into CASSQRDRGPAKNIQYF.

This chain connects TRBV18 to TRBJ1-1; TRBD1 aligns across 7 bases. The germline V gene has CDR1 KGHSH and CDR2 LQKENI. With V trimmed by 4 bases and J by 4 bases, 12 bases remained unmatched. This CDR3 spans 16 amino acids. In nucleotides, the CDR3 is TGTGCCAGCTCACTTTACAGGGGCGCCTTAGGCACTGAAGCTTTCTTT. It is translated as CASSLYRGALGTEAFF.